The sequence of this T cell receptor (beta chain) was determined in a study of blood T cell repertoires in COVID-19 (dated by TCRdb to the early 2020s). With regard to the full study: Collaborator samples came from the United States, Italy and Spain and covered acute and convalescent phases of COVID-19. The repertoires were made available in a free public database intended to serve as a resource for research on the immune response to SARS-CoV-2. HLA class I and class II types, where available, came from metadata supplied by the sample provider rather than from assay-based typing. Deeply sampled blood TCRbeta repertoires from subjects exposed to, actively infected with, or recovered from COVID-19 were included in the dataset. Sample metadata almost always included a de-identified subject ID, COVID-19 status, age in years and sex. The prospective study material was composed of cDNA or gDNA derived from T cells, B-cell-depleted T cells, or PBMCs. Samples were obtained from the ongoing ImmuneRACE study (first 160 participants) and from some 1,200 subjects provided by 6 global collaborators. The study at large found these results: How much clinical and demographic metadata was included differed by source and by participant, and the metadata was provided uncurated.

The collaborating institutions used their own protocols to collect whole blood in K2EDTA tubes. For TCRbeta analysis, collaborators shipped samples in one of three forms: frozen whole blood, isolated PBMCs, or DNA extracted from either of those sample types. TCRbeta CDR3 regions were amplified from genomic DNA using the immunoSEQ Assay, a bias-controlled multiplex PCR. Under the source paper's analysis protocol: Within the assay, amplification of reference gene primers was used to estimate how many nucleated cells each sample contained. Sequence reads were collapsed and filtered to measure the absolute abundance of every unique TCRbeta CDR3 rearrangement. For each sample, productive Simpson clonality was calculated as the square root of Simpson's diversity index across productive rearrangements. The immuneACCESS repertoire file appears here via TCRdb, limited to in-frame rearrangements. These files lack a portion of the clones; in checked studies, under half of the deficit traces to unresolved V genes, and the cause of the others is not known. For V, J and clone size, that table is used; D and trimming come from the DNA. This sample gives under 45,000 clones in total; over 75% of them show up just once. Approximately 1.4% of the sample is taken by the ten largest.

Comment on this clone: This receptor's antigen is unknown. Nothing much larger sits one base from this clone, and base qualities are not available.

This sequence was found in a woman between 40 and 55 years old with acute or convalescent COVID-19. Sequencing was carried out using peripheral blood.

The nucleotide sequence reads as follows: TGTGCCTGGAGTCCAGGGGGCCGCTACACCTTC. Its translation is CAWSPGGRYTF. The chain links TRBV30 with TRBJ1-2; 8 middle bases align to TRBD1. Taken from the germline V gene (reference sequence), the CDR1 and CDR2 loops are GTSNPN and SVGIG. Trimmed from V: 2 bases; trimmed from J: 9 bases; junction bases lacking a gene match: 2. Including the terminal cysteine and phenylalanine, the CDR3 comprises 11 residues. Only the CDR3 part of the read is kept: 33 bases, read in frame from the first base.